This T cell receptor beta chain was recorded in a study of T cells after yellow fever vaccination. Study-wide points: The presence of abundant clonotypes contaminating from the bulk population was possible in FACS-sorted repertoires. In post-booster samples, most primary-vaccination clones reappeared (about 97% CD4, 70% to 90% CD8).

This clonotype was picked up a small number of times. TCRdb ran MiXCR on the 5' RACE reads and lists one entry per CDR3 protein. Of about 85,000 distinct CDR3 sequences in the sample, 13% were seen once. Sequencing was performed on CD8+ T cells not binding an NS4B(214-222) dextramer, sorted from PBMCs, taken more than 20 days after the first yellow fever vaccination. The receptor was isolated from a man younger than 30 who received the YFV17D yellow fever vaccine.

CDR3 region: CASSQDAAGYTF. The CDR3 DNA sequence: TGTGCCAGCAGCCAAGATGCGGCTGGCTACACCTTC. The chain is built from TRBV3-1 and TRBJ1-2; the D is unclear. From germline, CDR1 is LGHDT and CDR2 YNNKEL (reference sequence). The CDR3 sequence is 12 residues long. V lost 0 bases, J lost 7 bases, and 6 bases lay in between. Based on the CDR3 plus reference TRBV3-1 and TRBJ1-2, the full variable domain is DTAVSQTPKYLVTQMGNDKSIKCEQNLGHDTMYWYKQDSKKFLKIMFSYNNKELIINETVPNRFSPKSPDKAHLNLHINSLELGDSAVYFCASSQDAAGYTFGSGTRLTVV.